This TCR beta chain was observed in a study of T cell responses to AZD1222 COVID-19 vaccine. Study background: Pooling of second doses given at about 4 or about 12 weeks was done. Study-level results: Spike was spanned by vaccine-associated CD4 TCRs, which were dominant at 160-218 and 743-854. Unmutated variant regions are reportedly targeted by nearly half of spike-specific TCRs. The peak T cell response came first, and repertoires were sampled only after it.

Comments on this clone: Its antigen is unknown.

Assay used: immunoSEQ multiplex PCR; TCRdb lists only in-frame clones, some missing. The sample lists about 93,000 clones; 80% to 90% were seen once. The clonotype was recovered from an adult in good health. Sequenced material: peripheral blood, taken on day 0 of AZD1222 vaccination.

The CDR3 is CASSVDSGHTNTGELFF. DNA for the CDR3: TGTGCCAGCAGCGTAGATTCGGGACACACGAACACCGGGGAGCTGTTTTTT. J is TRBJ2-2 and V is TRBV9, with TRBD1 as a possible D gene (6 bases). This CDR3 has 17 amino acids. Germline loops: CDR1 SGDLS, CDR2 YYNGEE. Trimming took 0 bases from V and 0 from J, leaving 12 bases between them. The entire variable domain, with the rest obtained from reference TRBV9 and TRBJ2-2, is as follows: DSGVTQTPKHLITATGQRVTLRCSPRSGDLSVYWYQQSLDQGLQFLIQYYNGEERAKGNILERFSAQQFPDLHSELNLSSLELGDSALYFCASSVDSGHTNTGELFFGEGSRLTVL.